These 8 T cell receptor gamma chains were sequenced from one sample in a study of Vδ1+ human thymocytes. Study results and limitations: Highly polyclonal TRG and TRD repertoires with Gaussian CDR3 length distributions appeared in thymus.

These receptors' targets are unknown. RNA was extracted from the cells and then reverse transcribed. Pooled V-gene forward primers with one constant-region reverse primer generated the CDR3 amplicons by multiplex PCR. TCRdb re-called clones from the multiplex PCR reads via CATT. The table includes around 30,000 gamma-chain clones, roughly a fifth detected once. Specimen: Vdelta1+ gamma-delta thymocytes from the thymus. The subset here: FACS-sorted CD3+ TCRalphabeta- TCRVdelta1+ TCRVdelta2- thymocytes. All receptors come from a boy in the first two years of life who had congenital heart surgery.

This clone was seen only a few times. This chain links TRGV2 with TRGJ1 or TRGJ2. This CDR3 is built from 14 residues. V shed 4 bases, J shed 6 bases, and the junction held 12 bases outside the gene matches. Germline V gene lookup returns CDR1 EGSNGY and CDR2 YDSYNSKV. The CDR3 protein is CATWDEYRCYKKLF. The CDR3 bases are TGTGCCACCTGGGATGAATATAGGTGTTATAAGAAACTCTTT.

This clone has more than one count but fewer than ten. The V gene is TRGV9, the J gene TRGJ1 or TRGJ2. The CDR3 length is 13 residues. V was clipped by 4 bases and J by 12 bases; unmatched bases: 15. Looked up from germline, CDR1 is GITISATS and CDR2 is ISYDGTV (reference sequence). CDR3 sequence reads: CALWDAHPGRKLF. The CDR3 DNA sequence: TGTGCCTTGTGGGACGCCCACCCCGGTCGGAAACTCTTT.

V and J are TRGV5 and TRGJ1 or TRGJ2. The V gene end was trimmed by 3 bases and the J gene end by 6 bases; junction bases not matched to a gene: 17. Germline V gene lookup returns CDR1 VINAFY and CDR2 YDVSNSKD. The CDR3 is made up of 16 amino acids. The CDR3 bases are TGTGCCACCTGGGACTCCCCCTGTGGCTGTTCTTATAAGAAACTCTTT. This gives the protein CATWDSPCGCSYKKLF.

This clone was observed a handful of times. This chain links TRGV5 with TRGJ1 or TRGJ2. Trimming at V came to 3 bases and at J to 0 bases, leaving 17 bases not matched to a gene. Germline V lookup: CDR1 VINAFY, CDR2 YDVSNSKD. The CDR3 contains 18 residues. The CDR3 is CATWDRCISGPNYYKKLF. The DNA for the CDR3 is TGTGCCACCTGGGACCGGTGCATCTCCGGCCCGAATTATTATAAGAAACTCTTT.

This clone has only a few counts. The chain carries TRGV4 and TRGJ1 or TRGJ2. Germline V CDR1 and CDR2: EGSTGY, YDSYTSSV. V was clipped by 0 bases and J by 3 bases; unmatched bases: 8. The CDR3 covers 15 residues. The CDR3 here is CATWDGLAPYYKKLF. The CDR3, as DNA: TGTGCCACCTGGGATGGGCTTGCACCTTATTATAAGAAACTCTTT.

The table lists this clone with a few counts. J is TRGJ1 or TRGJ2 and V is TRGV2. This CDR3 spans 17 amino acids. The junction had 14 bases not matched to a gene; V was cut back by 0 bases and J by 3 bases. Germline V gives CDR1 EGSNGY, CDR2 YDSYNSKV. CDR3 residues: CATWDGSVSPCYYKKLF. The CDR3 bases are TGTGCCACCTGGGACGGGTCCGTCTCTCCGTGTTATTATAAGAAACTCTTT.

The rearrangement joins TRGV9 to TRGJ1 or TRGJ2. The junction had 5 bases not matched to a gene; V was cut back by 3 bases and J by 12 bases. Germline values: CDR1 GITISATS, CDR2 ISYDGTV (reference sequence). The CDR3 contains 10 residues. This CDR3 is CALWETGKLF. CDR3 coding DNA: TGTGCCTTGTGGGAGACGGGGAAACTCTTT.

A few counts support this clone. This rearrangement joins TRGV9 to TRGJ1 or TRGJ2. After removal of 2 bases from V and 0 bases from J, the junction contained 7 bases not matched to a gene. Germline V gives CDR1 GITISATS, CDR2 ISYDGTV (reference sequence). The CDR3 contains 15 residues. For the CDR3, the DNA is TGTGCCTTGTGGGAGGACCAATCGAATTATTATAAGAAACTCTTT. Its translation is CALWEDQSNYYKKLF.